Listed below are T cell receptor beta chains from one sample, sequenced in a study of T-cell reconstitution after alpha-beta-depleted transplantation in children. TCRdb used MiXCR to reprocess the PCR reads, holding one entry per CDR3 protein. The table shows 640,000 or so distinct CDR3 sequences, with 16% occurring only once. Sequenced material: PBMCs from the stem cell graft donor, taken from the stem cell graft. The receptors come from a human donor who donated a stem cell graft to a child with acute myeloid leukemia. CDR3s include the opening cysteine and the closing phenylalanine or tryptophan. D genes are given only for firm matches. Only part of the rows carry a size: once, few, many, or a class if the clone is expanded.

TGCAGCGTCGCGATTGGGACGGCCCAAGAGACCCAGTACTTC	CSVAIGTAQETQYF	TRBJ2-5	many	TRBV29-1	NA
TGTGCCAGCAGCTGGGAGGTCTCTGGAAACACCATATATTTT	CASSWEVSGNTIYF	TRBJ1-3	NA	TRBV11-2	NA
TGTGCCACCAGTAATACAGGGGTCAAATACAATGAGCAGTTCTTC	CATSNTGVKYNEQFF	TRBJ2-1	few	TRBV24-1	TRBD1
TGCAGTGCTAGGAGAGGCAGTAATGAAAAACTGTTTTTT	CSARRGSNEKLFF	TRBJ1-4	many	TRBV20-1	NA
TGCAGTGCCGGGACCGGGACTAGCGGGGGGGCAGCAGATACGCAGTATTTT	CSAGTGTSGGAADTQYF	TRBJ2-3	many	TRBV20-1	TRBD2
TGCAGCGTTGTTGGTACAGGGAACACAGATACGCAGTATTTT	CSVVGTGNTDTQYF	TRBJ2-3	many	TRBV29-1	NA
TGCAGTGCTATGGACAGGGCATACAATCAGCCCCAGCATTTT	CSAMDRAYNQPQHF	TRBJ1-5	many	TRBV20-1	TRBD1
TGTGCCTGCCCGGGGCCCTACAATGAGCAGTTCTTC	CACPGPYNEQFF	TRBJ2-1	many	TRBV30	NA
TGTGCCAGTAGTAATTGGGGGGCCTCCTACAATGAGCAGTTCTTC	CASSNWGASYNEQFF	TRBJ2-1	many	TRBV19	NA
TGTGCCAGCAGCGGAACCCCAGGGGACAATGAGCAGTTCTTC	CASSGTPGDNEQFF	TRBJ2-1	NA	TRBV12-1	NA
TGTGCCAGCAGCGTGGGGCTACGGGGGGGCCCAGATACGCAGTATTTT	CASSVGLRGGPDTQYF	TRBJ2-3	NA	TRBV9	TRBD2
TGTGCCAGCAGCTCCGGGACCAATTGCCCCCTCCACTTT	CASSSGTNCPLHF	TRBJ1-6	few	TRBV5-6	NA
TGTGCCACCTCAGGGTTGGGAGAGACCCAGTACTTC	CATSGLGETQYF	TRBJ2-5	NA	TRBV15	NA
TGCGCCAGCGGGGGGAATCAGCCCCAGCATTTT	CASGGNQPQHF	TRBJ1-5	many	TRBV5-1	NA
TGTGCCAGCAGTTACCCCACAGGGGTCGGCTACGAGCAGTACTTC	CASSYPTGVGYEQYF	TRBJ2-7	few	TRBV6-2/TRBV6-3	TRBD1
TGTGCCAGCAGCGCGACGGGGCCATCCTACAATGAGCAGTTCTTC	CASSATGPSYNEQFF	TRBJ2-1	many	TRBV7-9	NA
TGTGCCAGCAGCTTAAATACCGCCAGCACAGATACGCAGTATTTT	CASSLNTASTDTQYF	TRBJ2-3	few	TRBV7-2	NA
TGTGCCAGCTCACCCCCCGACAGGGCACTACAAGAGACCCAGTACTTC	CASSPPDRALQETQYF	TRBJ2-5	few	TRBV18	TRBD1
TGCAGTGCCGAGTCAGCCTCAACCTCCAATGGCTACACCTTC	CSAESASTSNGYTF	TRBJ1-2	many	TRBV20-1	NA
TGTGCCAGCAGTCCCATGGGGCGGCAGCCCCAGCATTTT	CASSPMGRQPQHF	TRBJ1-5	few	TRBV6-1	NA
TGCAGTGCTAGAGACCACAGGGGGTCGAATTCACCCCTCCACTTT	CSARDHRGSNSPLHF	TRBJ1-6	many	TRBV20-1	TRBD1
TGTGCCAGCCGCTCCCCGGGCAGCCTATACTATCAGAACACTGAAGCTTTCTTT	CASRSPGSLYYQNTEAFF	TRBJ1-1	once	TRBV12-3/TRBV12-4	NA
TGTGCCAGCAGCGTAGACCTGTTTTTGACAGGGGTGTACAATGAGCAGTTCTTC	CASSVDLFLTGVYNEQFF	TRBJ2-1	many	TRBV9	TRBD1
TGCGCCAGCAGCCAAACGGGACAGGGGACTGAAGCTTTCTTT	CASSQTGQGTEAFF	TRBJ1-1	NA	TRBV4-1	TRBD1
TGCAGTGCCCCAGTCCCGGGCTTGCGTGGCTACACCTTC	CSAPVPGLRGYTF	TRBJ1-2	few	TRBV20-1	NA
TGTGCCAGCAGCTCCCGACAGGGGGGATGGTCTGCGGCCAACGTCCTGACTTTC	CASSSRQGGWSAANVLTF	TRBJ2-6	NA	TRBV7-8	TRBD1
TGTGCCAGCAGCTTAACGATAAGCTACGAGCAGTACTTC	CASSLTISYEQYF	TRBJ2-7	few	TRBV11-1	NA
TGCGCCAGCAGCCGTACTAACCGGGAAAATGAGCAGTTCTTC	CASSRTNRENEQFF	TRBJ2-1	NA	TRBV4-1	NA
TGTGCCAGCAGCCGGAACCCATCTAGCGGGAGGAACAATGAGCAGTTCTTC	CASSRNPSSGRNNEQFF	TRBJ2-1	many	TRBV9	TRBD2
TGTGCCAGCAGACCCGGGACAGGGGGTATAAACTATGGCTACACCTTC	CASRPGTGGINYGYTF	TRBJ1-2	NA	TRBV12-3/TRBV12-4	TRBD1
TGTGCCAGCAAAGAGACAGGGAGGCTCTCGGGTGAAAAACTGTTTTTT	CASKETGRLSGEKLFF	TRBJ1-4	few	TRBV25-1	TRBD1
TGTGCCAGCAGCTTTGACAGATATGGCTACACCTTC	CASSFDRYGYTF	TRBJ1-2	NA	TRBV7-8	NA
TGCGCCAGCAGCCAAGGCACGGGTGGAAACAATGAGCAGTTCTTC	CASSQGTGGNNEQFF	TRBJ2-1	few	TRBV4-3	NA
TGTGCCACCAGCAGAGAGGGCTCTGGAAACACCATATATTTT	CATSREGSGNTIYF	TRBJ1-3	NA	TRBV15	NA
TGTGCCAGCAGTGAAGCGGAAGGACAGGGGGAGGAGGAAAAACTGTTTTTT	CASSEAEGQGEEEKLFF	TRBJ1-4	NA	TRBV6-1	TRBD1
TGCAGTGCGGGTACGACTAGCGGGGGAGTGTATGAGCAGTTCTTC	CSAGTTSGGVYEQFF	TRBJ2-1	few	TRBV20-1	TRBD2
TGCAGTGCTAGAGAGGTTGGACTGTTCATGAACACTGAAGCTTTCTTT	CSAREVGLFMNTEAFF	TRBJ1-1	NA	TRBV20-1	NA
TGTGCCAGCAGCCAACACGGACGGCGCGGCCCTGGCTACACCTTC	CASSQHGRRGPGYTF	TRBJ1-2	few	TRBV3-1	NA
TGTGCCAGCAGCTTTATGCCAGGCGATAATGAGCAGTTCTTC	CASSFMPGDNEQFF	TRBJ2-1	many	TRBV7-2	NA
TGTGCCAGCAGCCCGATTGGGGGGAGCAATCAGCCCCAGCATTTT	CASSPIGGSNQPQHF	TRBJ1-5	NA	TRBV11-2	NA
TGCAGCGTCTACGGCGTGGGGGGCGGAAACATTCAGTACTTC	CSVYGVGGGNIQYF	TRBJ2-4	NA	TRBV29-1	NA
TGCAGCGTTATCAGGGGCGCGAACACCGGGGAGCTGTTTTTT	CSVIRGANTGELFF	TRBJ2-2	many	TRBV29-1	NA
TGTGCCAGCAGTCCCCCAGGGGGCCGAGAGACCCAGTACTTC	CASSPPGGRETQYF	TRBJ2-5	many	TRBV28	TRBD1
TGTGCCAGCAGCTATCTTTTGACAGGGTCGACCACTGAAGCTTTCTTT	CASSYLLTGSTTEAFF	TRBJ1-1	few	TRBV7-2	TRBD1
TGTGCCAGCAGCTTAGGTGGGGTGGGTCAGCCCCAGCATTTT	CASSLGGVGQPQHF	TRBJ1-5	many	TRBV5-5	NA
TGTGCCAGCAGCTTAGGGGAGGTGACGCTTTACAATGAGCAGTTCTTC	CASSLGEVTLYNEQFF	TRBJ2-1	many	TRBV7-3	NA